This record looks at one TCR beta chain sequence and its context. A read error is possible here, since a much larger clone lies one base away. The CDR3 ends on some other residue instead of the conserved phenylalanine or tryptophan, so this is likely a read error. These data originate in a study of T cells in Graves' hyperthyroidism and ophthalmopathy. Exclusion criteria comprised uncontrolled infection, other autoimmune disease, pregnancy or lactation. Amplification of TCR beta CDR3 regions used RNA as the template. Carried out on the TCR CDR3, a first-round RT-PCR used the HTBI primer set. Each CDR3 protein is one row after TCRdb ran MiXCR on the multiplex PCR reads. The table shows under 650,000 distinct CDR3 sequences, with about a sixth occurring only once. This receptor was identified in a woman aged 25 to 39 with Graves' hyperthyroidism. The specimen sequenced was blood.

CDR3 coding DNA: TGCAGTGCTAGATGGCGGGAGGTTAGCACAGATACGCAGTATTCT. Amino acid sequence: CSARWREVSTDTQYS. The chain employs TRBV20-1 and TRBJ2-3; 8 bases align to TRBD2. Germline V gene data show CDR1 as DFQATT and CDR2 as SNEGSKA (reference sequence). The CDR3 contains 15 residues. J gave up 0 bases and V 2 bases, and 4 bases lay outside the gene matches.